Detailed here is one T cell receptor beta chain. Its target antigen remains unknown. No quality values exist for individual bases; no much larger clone is one base distant. These data come from a study of vaccination and CD4 T cells after COVID-19 (dated by TCRdb to between 2020 and 2023). About the investigation overall: Every convalescent patient had a positive nasal swab PCR test for SARS-CoV-2, with mild disease in 8 to 10 patients and severe disease in one. The convalescent cohort included six males and four females, with two Hispanic individuals, seven Caucasians, two Asians and one multiracial person. Participants got two doses of the Pfizer-BioNTech BNT162b2 vaccine (n=8) or two doses of the Moderna mRNA-1273 vaccine (n=2). Post-COVID blood samples from convalescent patients were collected a median of roughly 100 days after diagnosis, with a range of about 35 to 180 days. Post-vaccine blood samples were obtained a median of about 70 days after the second vaccine dose, with a range of about 12 to 241 days. For stimulating the cultures, overlapping spike peptide pools were used, derived from SARS-CoV-2 as well as from the common cold coronaviruses HCoV-NL63, HCoV-OC43 and HCoV-229E. Control cultures used a CEFX viral epitope pool as positive control, an HIV-1 Nef peptide pool as negative control, or no peptide. The spike-specific CD4+ TCR repertoire was compared before and after mRNA vaccination in under 11 COVID-19 convalescent patients and several infection-naive healthy vaccine recipients.

What the study reported, not specific to this receptor: Nearly all vaccine-specific clones in convalescent patients (304 of 307) were mono-reactive for SARS-CoV-2 spike rather than cross-reactive with common cold coronaviruses. The number of convalescent patients in the study was relatively small, and the study did not examine early timepoints following natural infection. An increase in the median number of SARS-CoV-2-reactive clonotypes from approximately 20 after infection to approximately 41 after vaccination was observed, but the change was not found to be significant. Among the post-vaccine SARS-CoV-2-reactive clones in convalescent patients, a median 86.3% showed up only after vaccination, which suggests vaccine-specific priming.

Reading the label with the study, this specimen's treatment or condition is: approximately nine-day PBMC culture with coronavirus spike peptide pools or control peptides (ViraFEST assay). To expand antigen-specific T cells with peptide pools and then pick out the expanded clonotypes through TCR sequencing, the study relied on the ViraFEST assay. The convalescent patients' positive SARS-CoV-2 PCR tests were from March to December 2020, which was before the Alpha, Beta and Delta variants emerged in the United States. PBMCs were cultured at under 2.5 million per well in IMDM supplemented with approximately 4.7% human AB serum and about 10 IU/ml IL-2, with about 11 ug/ml peptide pools added. Half of the culture medium was replaced with fresh IL-2-containing medium on days 3 and 7. After more than 8 days of culture, CD4+ T cells were isolated by negative selection using the EasySep CD4+ T cell isolation kit. Ficoll-Paque Plus gradient centrifugation was used to isolate PBMCs from whole blood, and the isolated PBMCs were then either used fresh or cryopreserved at -140C. In general, triplicate wells were set up for every culture condition.

Library preparation used PCR. DNA from cultured CD4+ T cells underwent TCR sequencing with the Oncomine TCR Beta short-read assay at the Johns Hopkins FTIC core. Genomic DNA was extracted from the cultured CD4+ T cells with the QIAamp micro DNA kit. Oncomine TCR Beta libraries from cultured CD4+ T cells were pooled with unique dual indexes and sequenced on an Illumina iSeq 100. Under the source paper's analysis protocol: Non-productive sequences were filtered out, and CDR3s that did not start with C, did not end with F or W, or were shorter than 7 amino acids were discarded. The MANAFEST web application identified antigen-specific clonotypes by comparing peptide-stimulated wells against reference wells and other culture wells. Positive clones required FDR below 0.05, an odds ratio above 5, and productive frequency above 0.1% in at least two of three replicate wells. Cross-reactive clonotypes were defined as significantly expanded in both SARS-CoV-2 spike wells and at least one common cold coronavirus spike condition. CDR3 homology was assessed with Levenshtein distances (stringdist) and unrooted phylogenetic trees (ape) in R version 3.6.1. TCRdb reanalyzed the raw reads on its own, using fastp at Q25 for trimming and MiXCR for clone calling, and kept in-frame beta chains. Rows are unified per CDR3 protein, each entry keeping the most common DNA and genes. These V and J calls derive from TCRdb rather than the authors' analysis. This sample lists about 20,000 distinct CDR3 sequences; around 50% were detected once. The top ten hold nearly 7.5% of the sample.

The sequence was obtained from a human donor who had recovered from COVID-19. Specimen: CD4+ T cells from blood, cultured in vitro.

Here is the DNA: TGTGCCAGCAGCCCAACAGGGGCCGGGGGTCAGCCCCAGCATTTT. Its protein product is CASSPTGAGGQPQHF. The chain was built from TRBV7-2 and TRBJ1-5, and TRBD1 matches 7 of the central bases. The V end gives up 5 bases and the J end 6 bases, leaving 10 bases in the junction not matched to a gene. The CDR3 covers 15 residues, taking in both the cysteine and the phenylalanine. The CDR3 DNA has 45 bases and is translated from base 1. Based on the germline V gene, the CDR1 and CDR2 sequences are SGHTA and FQGNSA.